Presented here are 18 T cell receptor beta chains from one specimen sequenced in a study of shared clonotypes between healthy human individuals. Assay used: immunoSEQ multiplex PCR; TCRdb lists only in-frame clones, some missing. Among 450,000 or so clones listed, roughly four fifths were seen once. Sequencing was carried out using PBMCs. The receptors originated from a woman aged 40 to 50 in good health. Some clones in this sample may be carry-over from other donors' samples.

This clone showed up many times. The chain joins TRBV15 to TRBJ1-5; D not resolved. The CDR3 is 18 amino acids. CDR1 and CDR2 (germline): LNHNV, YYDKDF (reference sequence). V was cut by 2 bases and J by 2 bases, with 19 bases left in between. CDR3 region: CATSRLGLGVSGNQPQHF. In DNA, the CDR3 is TGTGCCACCAGCAGACTAGGGTTGGGAGTTTCGGGCAATCAGCCCCAGCATTTT.

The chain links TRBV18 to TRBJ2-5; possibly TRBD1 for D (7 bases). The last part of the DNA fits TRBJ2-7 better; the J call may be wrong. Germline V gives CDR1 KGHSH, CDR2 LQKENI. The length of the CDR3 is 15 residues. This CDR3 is CASSPAGQSSYEQYF. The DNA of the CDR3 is TGTGCCAGCTCACCTGCGGGACAGAGCTCCTACGAGCAGTACTTC.

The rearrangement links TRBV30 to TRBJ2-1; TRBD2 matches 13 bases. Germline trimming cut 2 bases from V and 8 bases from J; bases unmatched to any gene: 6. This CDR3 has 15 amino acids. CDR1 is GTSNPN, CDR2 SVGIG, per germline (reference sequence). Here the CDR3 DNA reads TGTGCCTGGAGTTTTGGACTAGCGGGAGAATATGAGCAGTTCTTC. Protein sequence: CAWSFGLAGEYEQFF.

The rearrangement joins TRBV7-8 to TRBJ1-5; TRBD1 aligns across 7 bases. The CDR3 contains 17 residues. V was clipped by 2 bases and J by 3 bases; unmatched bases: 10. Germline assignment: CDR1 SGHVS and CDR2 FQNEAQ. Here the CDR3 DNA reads TGTGCCAGCAGCTTAAGTACAGGGGTCGGGACCAATCAGCCCCAGCATTTT. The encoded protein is CASSLSTGVGTNQPQHF.

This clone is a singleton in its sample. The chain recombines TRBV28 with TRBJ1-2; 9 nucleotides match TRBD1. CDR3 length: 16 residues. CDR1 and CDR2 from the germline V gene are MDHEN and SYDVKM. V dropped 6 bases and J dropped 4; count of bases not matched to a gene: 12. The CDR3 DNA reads TGTGCCAGCAGCCCAGCCAGGACAGGGGAAATCTATGGCTACACCTTC. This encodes CASSPARTGEIYGYTF.

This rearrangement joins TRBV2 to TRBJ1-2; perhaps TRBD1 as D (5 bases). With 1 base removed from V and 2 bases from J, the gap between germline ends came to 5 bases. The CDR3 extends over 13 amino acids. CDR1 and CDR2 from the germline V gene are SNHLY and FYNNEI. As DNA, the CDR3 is TGTGCCAGCAGTGAAGGGACAAACTATGGCTACACCTTC. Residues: CASSEGTNYGYTF.

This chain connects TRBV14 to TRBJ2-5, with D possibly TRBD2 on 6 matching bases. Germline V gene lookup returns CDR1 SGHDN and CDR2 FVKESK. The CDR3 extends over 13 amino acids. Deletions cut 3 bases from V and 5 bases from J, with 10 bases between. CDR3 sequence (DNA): TGTGCCAGCAGCCAGACTAGATTGGAGACCCAGTACTTC. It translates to CASSQTRLETQYF.

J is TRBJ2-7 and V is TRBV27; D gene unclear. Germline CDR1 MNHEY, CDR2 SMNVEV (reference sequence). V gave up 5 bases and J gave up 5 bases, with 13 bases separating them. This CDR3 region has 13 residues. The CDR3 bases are TGTGCCAGCAGTCCCCCGGTCCCCCACGAGCAGTACTTC. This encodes CASSPPVPHEQYF.

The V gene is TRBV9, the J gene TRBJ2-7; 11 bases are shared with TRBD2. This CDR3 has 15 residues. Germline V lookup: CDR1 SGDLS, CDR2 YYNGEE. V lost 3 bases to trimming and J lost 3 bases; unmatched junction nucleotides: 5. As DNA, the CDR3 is TGTGCCAGCAGCGCCTCCGGGACTAGCGGCTACGAGCAGTACTTC. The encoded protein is CASSASGTSGYEQYF.

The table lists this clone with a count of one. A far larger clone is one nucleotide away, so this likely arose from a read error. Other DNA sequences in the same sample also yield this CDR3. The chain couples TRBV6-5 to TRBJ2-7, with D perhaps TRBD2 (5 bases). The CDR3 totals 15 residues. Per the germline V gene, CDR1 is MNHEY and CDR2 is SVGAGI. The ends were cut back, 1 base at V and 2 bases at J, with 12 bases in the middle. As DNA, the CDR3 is TGTGCCAGCAGTTACTTAGAGGGAGAAGCCTACGAGCAGTACTTC. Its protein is CASSYLEGEAYEQYF.

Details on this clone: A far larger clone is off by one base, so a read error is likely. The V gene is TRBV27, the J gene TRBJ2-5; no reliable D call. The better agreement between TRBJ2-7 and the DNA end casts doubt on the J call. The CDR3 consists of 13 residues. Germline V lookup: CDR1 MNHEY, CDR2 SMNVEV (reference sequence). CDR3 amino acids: CASSISRSYEQYF. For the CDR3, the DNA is TGTGCCAGCAGTATATCCCGATCCTACGAGCAGTACTTC.

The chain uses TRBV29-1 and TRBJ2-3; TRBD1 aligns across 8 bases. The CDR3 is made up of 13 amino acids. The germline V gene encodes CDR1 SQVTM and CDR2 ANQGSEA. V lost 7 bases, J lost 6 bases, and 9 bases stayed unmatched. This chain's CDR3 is CSARQGAGDTQYF. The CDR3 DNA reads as TGCAGCGCTCGTCAGGGGGCAGGGGATACGCAGTATTTT.

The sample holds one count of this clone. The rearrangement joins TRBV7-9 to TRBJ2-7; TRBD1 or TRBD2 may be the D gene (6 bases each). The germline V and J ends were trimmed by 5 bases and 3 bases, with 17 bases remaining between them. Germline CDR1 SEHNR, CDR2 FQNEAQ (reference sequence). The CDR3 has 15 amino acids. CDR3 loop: CASSPGVAEFYEQYF. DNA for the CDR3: TGTGCCAGCAGCCCAGGGGTAGCGGAGTTCTACGAGCAGTACTTC.

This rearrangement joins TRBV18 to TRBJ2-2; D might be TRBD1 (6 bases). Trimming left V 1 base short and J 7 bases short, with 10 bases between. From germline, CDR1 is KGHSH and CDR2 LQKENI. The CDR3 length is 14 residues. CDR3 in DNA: TGTGCCAGCTCACCACAACGGGACATCGGGGAGCTGTTTTTT. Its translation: CASSPQRDIGELFF.

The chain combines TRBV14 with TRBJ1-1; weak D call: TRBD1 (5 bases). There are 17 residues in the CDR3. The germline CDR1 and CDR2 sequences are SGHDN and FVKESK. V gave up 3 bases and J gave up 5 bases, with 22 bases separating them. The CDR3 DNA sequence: TGTGCCAGCAGCCACCCCTTCGGCCGGGGGTCGTTAACTGAAGCTTTCTTT. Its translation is CASSHPFGRGSLTEAFF.

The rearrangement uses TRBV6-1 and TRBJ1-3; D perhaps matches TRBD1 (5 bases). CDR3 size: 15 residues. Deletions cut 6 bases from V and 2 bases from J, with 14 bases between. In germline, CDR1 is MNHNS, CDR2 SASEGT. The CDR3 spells CASSPRETPGNTIYF. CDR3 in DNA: TGTGCCAGCAGCCCCAGGGAAACCCCTGGAAACACCATATATTTT.

This CDR3 reads CASSPLLAGTGELFF. CDR3 DNA: TGTGCCAGCAGCCCCCTTCTAGCGGGGACCGGGGAGCTGTTTTTT. The rearrangement uses TRBV2 and TRBJ2-2; 9 nucleotides align to TRBD2. V shed 6 bases and J 5 bases; nucleotides not matched to a gene: 7. This CDR3 spans 15 amino acids. CDR1 is SNHLY, CDR2 FYNNEI, per germline.

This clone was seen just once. The CDR3 is CASSDRGTGSYEQYF. DNA of the CDR3: TGTGCCAGCAGTGACCGCGGGACAGGGTCCTACGAGCAGTACTTC. The rearrangement uses TRBV6-1 and TRBJ2-7; 9 nucleotides agree with TRBD1. The CDR3 length is 15 residues. CDR1 is MNHNS, CDR2 SASEGT, per germline. Trimming at V came to 3 bases and at J to 1 base, leaving 4 bases not matched to a gene.